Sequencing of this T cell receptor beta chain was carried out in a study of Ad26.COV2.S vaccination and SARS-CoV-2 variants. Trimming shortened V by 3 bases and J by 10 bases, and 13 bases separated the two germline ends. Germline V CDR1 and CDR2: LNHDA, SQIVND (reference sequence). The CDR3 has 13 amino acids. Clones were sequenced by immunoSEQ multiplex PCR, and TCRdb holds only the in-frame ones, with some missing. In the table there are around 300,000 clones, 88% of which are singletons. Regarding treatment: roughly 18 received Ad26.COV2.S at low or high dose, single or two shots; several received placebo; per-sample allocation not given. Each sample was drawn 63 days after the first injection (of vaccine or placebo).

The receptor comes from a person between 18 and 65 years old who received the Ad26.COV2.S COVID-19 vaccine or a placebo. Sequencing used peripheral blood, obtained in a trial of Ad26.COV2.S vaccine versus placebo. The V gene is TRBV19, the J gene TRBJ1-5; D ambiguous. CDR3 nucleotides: TGTGCCAGTAGTATCGCTACCCCTGATCCCCAGCATTTT. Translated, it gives CASSIATPDPQHF.